The entry that follows covers one T cell receptor (beta chain) sequence. Using immunoSEQ multiplex PCR, the repertoire was profiled, and TCRdb retains in-frame clones only, with some absent. The data hold some 82,000 clones, with more than 70% observed a single time. The sample comes from a study of control samples from healthy donors and cancer patients. Germline CDR1 and CDR2: LNHDA and SQIVND (reference sequence). After removal of 5 bases from V and 7 bases from J, the junction contained 14 bases not matched to a gene. The CDR3 runs 16 residues. V usage is TRBV19 and J usage is TRBJ1-2; 9 nucleotides align to TRBD1. The origin of this receptor is a middle-aged man in good health. Sequencing input: blood. The CDR3 spells CASSPLPGTGLPGYTF. The CDR3 bases are TGTGCCAGTAGTCCTCTCCCCGGGACAGGGCTTCCTGGCTACACCTTC.